The 17 T cell receptor beta chains given below trace back to one sample, sequenced in a study of T cell changes during pregnancy in multiple sclerosis. Produced via immunoSEQ multiplex PCR; TCRdb's table is partial and in-frame only. Seen here are about 100,000 clones, 94% observed once, and the top ten hold approximately 1%. The material sequenced was peripheral blood, taken before pregnancy. Receptors were obtained from a female donor with multiple sclerosis, enrolled in a pregnancy study.

The chain carries TRBV9 and TRBJ2-3, with TRBD2 as a possible D gene (5 bases). Trimming took off 4 bases at V and 0 bases at J, with 15 bases between the two ends. From germline, CDR1 is SGDLS and CDR2 YYNGEE. This CDR3 spans 16 amino acids. The CDR3 region has the DNA TGTGCCAGCAGCTGGACTCCTTTATCTAGCACAGATACGCAGTATTTT. Its protein product is CASSWTPLSSTDTQYF. The whole variable domain, filled in from reference TRBV9 and TRBJ2-3, reads DSGVTQTPKHLITATGQRVTLRCSPRSGDLSVYWYQQSLDQGLQFLIQYYNGEERAKGNILERFSAQQFPDLHSELNLSSLELGDSALYFCASSWTPLSSTDTQYFGPGTRLTVL.

The rearrangement joins TRBV4-3 to TRBJ2-2; 7 bases match TRBD2. V was clipped by 4 bases and J by 3 bases; unmatched bases: 11. CDR3 length: 17 amino acids. CDR1 LGHNA and CDR2 YSLEER come from the germline V gene. The CDR3 nucleotides are TGCGCCAGCAGCCTGATACTGGGGGGGACCGACACCGGGGAGCTGTTTTTT. Protein product: CASSLILGGTDTGELFF.

The gene calls are TRBV11-1 and TRBJ2-7; D is unresolved. Germline V CDR1 and CDR2: SGHAT, FQDESV (reference sequence). V shed 1 base and J shed 3 bases, with 10 bases lying between them. CDR3 length equals 14 residues. The CDR3, as DNA: TGTGCCAGCAGCTTAGGGGCAAGTAACTACGAGCAGTACTTC. This translates into CASSLGASNYEQYF. The entire variable domain, with the rest obtained from reference TRBV11-1 and TRBJ2-7, is as follows: EAEVAQSPRYKITEKSQAVAFWCDPISGHATLYWYRQILGQGPELLVQFQDESVVDDSQLPKDRFSAERLKGVDSTLKIQPAELGDSAMYLCASSLGASNYEQYFGPGTRLTVT.

The CDR3 DNA sequence: TGTGCCAGCTCTTGGACAGGCGGCGTCTATGGCTACACCTTC. This gives the protein CASSWTGGVYGYTF. The chain links TRBV2 to TRBJ1-2; 7 bases fit TRBD1. CDR3 length equals 14 residues. Germline-derived CDR1 and CDR2 are SNHLY and FYNNEI. Unmatched junction bases numbered 10, after V lost 8 bases and J lost 4 bases.

Only one count was recorded for this clone. The V call is TRBV27, the J call TRBJ2-3; perhaps TRBD1 as D (6 bases). The CDR3 has 14 residues. V lost 1 base to trimming and J lost 1 base, with 6 bases between them. Germline V CDR1 and CDR2: MNHEY, SMNVEV (reference sequence). The CDR3 protein is CASSLYRGTDTQYF. In DNA form, the CDR3 reads TGTGCCAGCAGTTTATACAGGGGCACAGATACGCAGTATTTT.

The chain has TRBV10-1 and TRBJ2-1; the D gene is possibly TRBD2 (7 bases). The CDR3 spans 16 residues. V lost 0 bases and J 7 bases, leaving 16 bases between the germline ends. Germline-derived CDR1 and CDR2 are WNHNN and SYGVQD (reference sequence). The CDR3, as DNA: TGCGCCAGCAGTGAGTCGATAGGACTAGGGGGGAATGAGCAGTTCTTC. It translates to CASSESIGLGGNEQFF.

As to this clone: This CDR3 is missing its conserved last phenylalanine or tryptophan, likely due to a read error. The limits of the CDR3 on the DNA are not certain, so only TCRdb's listed CDR3 is given. The rearrangement links TRBV5-6 to TRBJ2-3; TRBD2 is the table's D call, not checked against the DNA. The length of the CDR3 is 13 amino acids, counting both ends. Germline CDR1 is SGHDT and CDR2 is YYEEEE. The CDR3 loop is CASSLGGLAGVEI.

The chain couples TRBV28 to TRBJ2-7; a weak D match, TRBD2 (6 bases). CDR3 length: 14 residues. Germline lookup yields CDR1 MDHEN and CDR2 SYDVKM. The V end lost 6 bases, the J end lost 3 bases, and 15 bases lay between the germline ends. The CDR3 is CASSPRTILYEQYF. The DNA for the CDR3 is TGTGCCAGCAGCCCTCGGACTATTCTCTACGAGCAGTACTTC.

Only one count was recorded for this clone. The chain links TRBV5-6 to TRBJ2-1; 7 bases fit TRBD1. This CDR3 is built from 16 residues. Trimming at V came to 0 bases and at J to 3 bases, leaving 6 bases not matched to a gene. Germline V gene data show CDR1 as SGHDT and CDR2 as YYEEEE. The chain's CDR3 is CASSLATGTVYNEQFF. CDR3 DNA: TGTGCCAGCAGCTTGGCGACCGGGACAGTCTACAATGAGCAGTTCTTC.

The rearrangement links TRBV7-8 to TRBJ1-1; TRBD1 matches 9 bases. V gave up 3 bases and J gave up 4 bases; unmatched junction bases: 3. The length of the CDR3 is 14 residues. From germline, CDR1 is SGHVS and CDR2 FQNEAQ. CDR3 nucleotide sequence: TGTGCCAGCAGCTTCATGACAGGGGGCACTGAAGCTTTCTTT. Amino acid sequence: CASSFMTGGTEAFF.

This CDR3 reads CAARGSEAFF. The CDR3 DNA reads TGTGCCGCCAGGGGCTCTGAAGCTTTCTTT. V usage is TRBV6-6 and J usage is TRBJ1-1, with D perhaps TRBD1 (6 bases). This CDR3 has 10 amino acids. The germline gives CDR1 MNHNY, CDR2 SVGAGI (reference sequence). With 11 bases removed from V and 6 bases from J, the gap between germline ends came to 10 bases.

This clone appeared a few times. The chain links TRBV27 to TRBJ1-2; tentatively, D is TRBD1 (6 bases). Trimming shortened V by 3 bases and J by 2 bases, and 7 bases separated the two germline ends. CDR1 and CDR2 (germline): MNHEY, SMNVEV (reference sequence). The CDR3 is 13 residues long. The CDR3 sequence: CASSFQGNYGYTF. In DNA form, the CDR3 reads TGTGCCAGCAGTTTCCAGGGGAACTATGGCTACACCTTC.

The rearrangement uses TRBV19 and TRBJ2-1, with TRBD2 matching over 7 bases. The V gene's germline CDR1 is LNHDA and CDR2 SQIVND (reference sequence). After removal of 7 bases from V and 2 bases from J, the junction contained 11 bases not matched to a gene. CDR3 length equals 16 residues. For the CDR3, the DNA is TGTGCCAGTACCGGGGGGAGTTGGGGCCCCTACAATGAGCAGTTCTTC. The encoded protein is CASTGGSWGPYNEQFF.

This chain connects TRBV7-9 to TRBJ2-4, with 7 bases that match TRBD2. The CDR3 contains 15 residues. The V segment lost 5 bases and the J segment 0 bases; nucleotides outside the gene matches: 4. The V gene's germline CDR1 is SEHNR and CDR2 FQNEAQ (reference sequence). In DNA form, the CDR3 reads TGTGCCAGCAGCCCCGGGGGGTTAGCCAAAAACATTCAGTACTTC. Translating it yields CASSPGGLAKNIQYF. The full variable domain, its missing parts supplied by reference TRBV7-9 and TRBJ2-4, is DTGVSQNPRHKITKRGQNVTFRCDPISEHNRLYWYRQTLGQGPEFLTYFQNEAQLEKSRLLSDRFSAERPKGSFSTLEIQRTEQGDSAMYLCASSPGGLAKNIQYFGAGTRLSVL.

V is TRBV5-6 and J is TRBJ2-1; TRBD1 agrees at 9 bases. This CDR3 spans 13 amino acids. Germline CDR1 SGHDT, CDR2 YYEEEE. Losses at the gene ends were 3 bases for V and 8 bases for J; bases not matched to a gene: 3. The CDR3 is CASSWDREDEQFF. In DNA, the CDR3 is TGTGCCAGCAGCTGGGACAGGGAGGATGAGCAGTTCTTC.

The genes are TRBV6-5 and TRBJ2-7; TRBD1 is a possible D gene (6 bases). Looked up from germline, CDR1 is MNHEY and CDR2 is SVGAGI. CDR3 size: 12 residues. Trimming removed 4 bases at V and 8 bases at J, with 12 bases between. Here the CDR3 reads CASSLATGKQYF. The DNA of the CDR3 is TGTGCCAGCAGTTTGGCGACAGGCAAGCAGTACTTC.

This chain joins TRBV7-9 and TRBJ2-3; D might be TRBD1 (6 bases). Trimming cost V 4 bases and J 3 bases, with 14 bases left between them. The germline V gene has CDR1 SEHNR and CDR2 FQNEAQ (reference sequence). The CDR3 spans 15 residues. In DNA, the CDR3 is TGTGCCAGCAGCTCGACAGGAAAACTTACAGATACGCAGTATTTT. Its protein is CASSSTGKLTDTQYF.